This paragraph covers one T cell receptor beta chain sequence. What it binds is unknown. This record comes from a study of T cells after yellow fever vaccination. A universal primer site and UMIs were added as TCR cDNA was made by 5'RACE template switching. TCRdb reanalysed the 5' RACE reads using MiXCR and keeps one entry per CDR3 protein. The sample shows 300,000 or so distinct CDR3 sequences, 10% to 15% of them seen only once. Study findings and constraints: Booster sampling recovered most clones from primary vaccination (approximately 97% CD4, approximately 88% CD8). Highly abundant clonotypes carried over from the bulk population could end up in FACS-sorted repertoires as contaminants.

This CDR3 spans 15 amino acids. Between the trimmed V and J ends, which lost 4 bases and 0 bases, there was a span of 10 bases. The V gene's germline CDR1 is SGHRS and CDR2 YFSETQ. The material was CD4+ T cells sorted from PBMCs, obtained 45 days after the yellow fever booster vaccination. The sequence was collected from a young man who received the YFV17D yellow fever vaccine. The chain recombines TRBV5-1 with TRBJ2-2, with unresolved D. The CDR3 loop reads CASSPTLPNTGELFF. CDR3 in DNA: TGCGCCAGCAGCCCCACTTTACCGAACACCGGGGAGCTGTTTTTT.